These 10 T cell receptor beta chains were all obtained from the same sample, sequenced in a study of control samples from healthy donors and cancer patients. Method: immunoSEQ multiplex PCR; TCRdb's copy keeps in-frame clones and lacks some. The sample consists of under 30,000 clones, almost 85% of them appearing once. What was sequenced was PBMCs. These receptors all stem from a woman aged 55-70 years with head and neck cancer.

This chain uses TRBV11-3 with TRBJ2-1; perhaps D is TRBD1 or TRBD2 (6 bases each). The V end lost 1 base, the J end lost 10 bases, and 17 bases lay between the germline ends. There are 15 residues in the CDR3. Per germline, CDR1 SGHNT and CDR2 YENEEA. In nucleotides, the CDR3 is TGTGCCAGCAGCTTAGTGGGACTGGGGGCTCACGAGCAGTTCTTC. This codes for CASSLVGLGAHEQFF.

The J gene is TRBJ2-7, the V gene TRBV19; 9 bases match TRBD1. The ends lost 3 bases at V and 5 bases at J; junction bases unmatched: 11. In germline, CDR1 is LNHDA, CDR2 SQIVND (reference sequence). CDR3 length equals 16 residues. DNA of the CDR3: TGTGCCAGTAGTATTAATGGGGGGACAGGGCGCAACGAGCAGTACTTC. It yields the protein CASSINGGTGRNEQYF.

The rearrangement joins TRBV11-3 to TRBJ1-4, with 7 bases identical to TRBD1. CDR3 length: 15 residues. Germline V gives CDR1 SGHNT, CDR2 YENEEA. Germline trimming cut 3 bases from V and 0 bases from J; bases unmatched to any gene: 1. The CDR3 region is CASSFQGATNEKLFF. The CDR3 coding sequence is TGTGCCAGCAGCTTTCAGGGGGCAACTAATGAAAAACTGTTTTTT.

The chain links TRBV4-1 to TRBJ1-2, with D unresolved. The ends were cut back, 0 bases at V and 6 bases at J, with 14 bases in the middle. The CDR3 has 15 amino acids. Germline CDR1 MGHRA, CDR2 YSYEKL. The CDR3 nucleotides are TGCGCCAGCAGCCAAGATAGCGGATGGAATGATGGCTACACCTTC. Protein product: CASSQDSGWNDGYTF.

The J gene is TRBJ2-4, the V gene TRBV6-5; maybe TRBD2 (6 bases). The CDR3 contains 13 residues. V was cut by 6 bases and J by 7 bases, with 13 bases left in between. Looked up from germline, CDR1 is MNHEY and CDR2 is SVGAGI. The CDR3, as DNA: TGTGCCAGCAGGTCAGGCCGGGGGAACATTCAGTACTTC. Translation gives CASRSGRGNIQYF.

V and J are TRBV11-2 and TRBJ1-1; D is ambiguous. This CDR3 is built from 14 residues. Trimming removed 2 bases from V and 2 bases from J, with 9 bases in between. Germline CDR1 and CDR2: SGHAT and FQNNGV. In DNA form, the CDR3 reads TGTGCCAGCAGCTTAATAACAGATAACACTGAAGCTTTCTTT. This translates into CASSLITDNTEAFF.

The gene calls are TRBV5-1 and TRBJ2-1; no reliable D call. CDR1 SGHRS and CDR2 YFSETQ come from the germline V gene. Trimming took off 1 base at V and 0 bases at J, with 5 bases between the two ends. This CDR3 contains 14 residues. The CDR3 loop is CASSLSSSYNEQFF. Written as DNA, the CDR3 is TGCGCCAGCAGCTTGAGCTCCTCCTACAATGAGCAGTTCTTC.

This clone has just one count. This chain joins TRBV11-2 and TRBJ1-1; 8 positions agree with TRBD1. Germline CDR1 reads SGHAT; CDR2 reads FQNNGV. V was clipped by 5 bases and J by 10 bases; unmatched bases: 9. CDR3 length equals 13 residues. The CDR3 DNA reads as TGTGCCAGCAGCACGACAGGGGTTATTCGAGCTTTCTTT. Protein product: CASSTTGVIRAFF.

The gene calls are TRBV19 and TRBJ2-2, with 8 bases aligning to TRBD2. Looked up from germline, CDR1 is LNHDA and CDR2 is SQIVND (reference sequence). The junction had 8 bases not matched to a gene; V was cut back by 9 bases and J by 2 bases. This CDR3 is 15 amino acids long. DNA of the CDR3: TGTGCCAGCTCCAGGCTAGCGGGCAACACCGGGGAGCTGTTTTTT. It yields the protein CASSRLAGNTGELFF.

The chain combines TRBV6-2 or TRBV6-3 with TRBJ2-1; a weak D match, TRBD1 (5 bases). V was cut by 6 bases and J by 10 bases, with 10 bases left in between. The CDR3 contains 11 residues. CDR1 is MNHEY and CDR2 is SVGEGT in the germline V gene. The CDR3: CASSWGHEQFF. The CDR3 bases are TGTGCCAGCAGCTGGGGCCACGAGCAGTTCTTC.